The 23 T cell receptor beta chains presented below share a single source sample, sequenced in a study of T cells in narcolepsy. Measured with immunoSEQ multiplex PCR; TCRdb has only the in-frame clones, and not every one. The data show 25,000 to 35,000 clones, around four fifths seen once. Sequenced input: CD45RA- memory CD4+ T cells from PBMCs. These receptor sequences come from a human donor with narcolepsy.

V is TRBV6-1 and J is TRBJ2-7; 9 nucleotides align to TRBD1. Looked up from germline, CDR1 is MNHNS and CDR2 is SASEGT. J lost 6 bases, V lost 7 bases, and 13 bases had no gene match. The CDR3 runs 15 residues. The CDR3 coding sequence is TGTGCCAGCATAGGTTTGGGGACAGGGTTTGGCGAGCAGTACTTC. Protein product: CASIGLGTGFGEQYF.

V usage is TRBV7-2 and J usage is TRBJ1-3; TRBD1 aligns across 8 bases. The CDR3 is 14 residues long. V lost 5 bases and J lost 0; bases outside the gene matches: 0. CDR1 is SGHTA and CDR2 is FQGNSA in the germline V gene. The CDR3 bases are TGTGCCAGCAGCACAGGGGGCTCTGGAAACACCATATATTTT. It encodes CASSTGGSGNTIYF.

This chain connects TRBV2 to TRBJ2-3; 9 bases line up with TRBD2. There are 15 residues in the CDR3. Losses at the gene ends were 9 bases for V and 3 bases for J; bases not matched to a gene: 10. From germline, CDR1 is SNHLY and CDR2 FYNNEI. The CDR3 DNA reads TGTGCCAGGGAAAAGGGAGCGGGGGGAACAGATACGCAGTATTTT. Its protein product is CAREKGAGGTDTQYF. Together with reference TRBV2 and TRBJ2-3, the CDR3 gives the full variable domain: EPEVTQTPSHQVTQMGQEVILRCVPISNHLYFYWYRQILGQKVEFLVSFYNNEISEKSEIFDDQFSVERPDGSNFTLKIRSTKLEDSAMYFCAREKGAGGTDTQYFGPGTRLTVL.

This chain joins TRBV19 and TRBJ2-2; 8 nucleotides agree with TRBD1. Germline values: CDR1 LNHDA, CDR2 SQIVND (reference sequence). This CDR3 spans 15 amino acids. J lost 5 bases, V lost 7 bases, and 9 bases had no gene match. The CDR3 region has the DNA TGTGCCAGTACCGTAAACAGGGGGTGGACCGGGGAGCTGTTTTTT. Protein sequence: CASTVNRGWTGELFF.

This sequence joins TRBV1 and TRBJ2-7; TRBD2, the D gene given by the table, was not confirmed from the DNA. TRBV1 has pseudogene status. This CDR3 is built from 15 residues. The CDR3 coding sequence is TGCACCAGCCGCGTGGTTACAAGGAGCTCCTACGAGCAGTACTTC. Protein product: CTSRVVTRSSYEQYF.

This clone appeared once. The chain links TRBV5-1 to TRBJ1-5, with 10 bases lining up with TRBD1. The CDR3 contains 17 residues. V shed 4 bases and J 2 bases; nucleotides not matched to a gene: 9. Germline lookup yields CDR1 SGHRS and CDR2 YFSETQ. Written as DNA, the CDR3 is TGCGCCAGCAGCCCTGGGACAGGGGAGTTCGGCAATCAGCCCCAGCATTTT. This encodes CASSPGTGEFGNQPQHF. Full variable domain (missing parts from reference TRBV5-1 and TRBJ1-5): KAGVTQTPRYLIKTRGQQVTLSCSPISGHRSVSWYQQTPGQGLQFLFEYFSETQRNKGNFPGRFSGRQFSNSRSEMNVSTLELGDSALYLCASSPGTGEFGNQPQHFGDGTRLSIL.

This clone was seen only a few times. This chain connects TRBV5-1 to TRBJ1-1; D not resolved. V was cut by 1 base and J by 3 bases, with 10 bases left in between. The CDR3 loop spans 14 amino acids. The germline CDR1 and CDR2 sequences are SGHRS and YFSETQ. In nucleotides, the CDR3 is TGCGCCAGCAGCTTGCTTAGCCGGGACACTGAAGCTTTCTTT. As protein: CASSLLSRDTEAFF.

This rearrangement joins TRBV7-9 to TRBJ1-5, with D unresolved. V lost 0 bases and J 4 bases, leaving 7 bases between the germline ends. Germline CDR1 reads SEHNR; CDR2 reads FQNEAQ (reference sequence). The CDR3 covers 14 residues. The CDR3 here is CASSLASSNQPQHF. The CDR3 region has the DNA TGTGCCAGCAGCTTAGCATCTTCGAATCAGCCCCAGCATTTT.

V and J are TRBV7-9 and TRBJ2-2; 7 positions match TRBD1. The V and J ends lost 4 bases and 6 bases, in that order; junction bases with no gene match: 8. The CDR3 sequence is 15 residues long. The germline CDR1 and CDR2 sequences are SEHNR and FQNEAQ (reference sequence). CDR3 protein: CASSSRQGASGELFF. DNA for the CDR3: TGTGCCAGCAGCTCCAGACAGGGTGCGTCCGGGGAGCTGTTTTTT.

The chain employs TRBV9 and TRBJ1-1, with D tentatively TRBD1 (5 bases). The V gene's germline CDR1 is SGDLS and CDR2 YYNGEE. V was trimmed by 4 bases and J by 3 bases, leaving 13 bases between them. The CDR3 runs 14 residues. CDR3 coding DNA: TGTGCCAGCAGCACCCGGACCAGGGACACTGAAGCTTTCTTT. This gives the protein CASSTRTRDTEAFF. Full variable domain (remainder filled in from reference TRBV9 and TRBJ1-1): DSGVTQTPKHLITATGQRVTLRCSPRSGDLSVYWYQQSLDQGLQFLIQYYNGEERAKGNILERFSAQQFPDLHSELNLSSLELGDSALYFCASSTRTRDTEAFFGQGTRLTVV.

This clone was detected only once. J is TRBJ2-7 and V is TRBV20-1; no clear D. Germline CDR1 and CDR2: DFQATT and SNEGSKA (reference sequence). This CDR3 has 11 amino acids. V shed 5 bases and J shed 4 bases, with 9 bases lying between them. CDR3 sequence reads: CSAEQRYEQYF. The DNA of the CDR3 is TGCAGTGCTGAACAGAGATACGAGCAGTACTTC.

The J gene is TRBJ2-3, the V gene TRBV7-8; 7 positions match TRBD1. V gave up 5 bases and J gave up 4 bases; unmatched junction bases: 6. The V gene's germline CDR1 is SGHVS and CDR2 FQNEAQ. This CDR3 has 14 residues. The CDR3 sequence: CASSQGTASDTQYF. The CDR3, as DNA: TGTGCCAGCAGCCAAGGGACAGCATCAGATACGCAGTATTTT.

The chain combines TRBV6-5 with TRBJ1-2; 7 nucleotides line up with TRBD1. With V trimmed by 7 bases and J by 2 bases, 7 bases remained unmatched. Germline CDR1 is MNHEY and CDR2 is SVGAGI. CDR3 length: 14 amino acids. The CDR3 DNA follows: TGTGCCAGCACTGGGATGGGACAGAACTATGGCTACACCTTC. As protein: CASTGMGQNYGYTF.

The chain has TRBV6-6 and TRBJ1-3; D unresolved. The CDR3 consists of 12 residues. Trimming removed 6 bases at V and 6 bases at J, with 9 bases between. The V gene's germline CDR1 is MNHNY and CDR2 SVGAGI (reference sequence). The CDR3 protein is CASRDGSNTIYF. The CDR3 DNA is TGTGCCAGCAGGGACGGATCAAACACCATATATTTT.

The V call is TRBV6-1, the J call TRBJ1-2; 8 bases are a match to TRBD1. The CDR3 sequence is 15 residues long. In germline, CDR1 is MNHNS, CDR2 SASEGT. The trim removed 0 bases at V and 4 bases at J, leaving 4 bases unmatched. DNA for the CDR3: TGTGCCAGCAGTGAAGCGGGGACAGGAGCCTATGGCTACACCTTC. It yields the protein CASSEAGTGAYGYTF.

V gene TRBV7-3 combines with J gene TRBJ1-6, with 8 bases aligning to TRBD1. The germline V gene has CDR1 SGHTA and CDR2 FQGTGA. J lost 9 bases, V lost 3 bases, and 7 bases had no gene match. This CDR3 has 15 amino acids. The CDR3, as DNA: TGTGCCAGCAGCTTTCGCGCAGGGGGCGGTTCACCCCTCCACTTT. Its protein is CASSFRAGGGSPLHF.

The CDR3 DNA sequence: TGTGCCAGTAGTAGAGGGACAGGGATCGGCTCTGGAAACACCATATATTTT. Translated, it gives CASSRGTGIGSGNTIYF. The gene calls are TRBV19 and TRBJ1-3; 9 positions agree with TRBD1. V was clipped by 4 bases and J by 0 bases; unmatched bases: 7. This CDR3 has 17 amino acids. Germline V gene data show CDR1 as LNHDA and CDR2 as SQIVND (reference sequence).

This clone is a singleton in its sample. The V call is TRBV25-1, the J call TRBJ2-7; 8 nucleotides match TRBD1. V was clipped by 7 bases and J by 5 bases; unmatched bases: 7. CDR3 length equals 13 residues. Germline-derived CDR1 and CDR2 are MGHDK and SYGVNS. The CDR3 is CASIGQGLNEQYF. In DNA, the CDR3 is TGTGCCAGCATCGGACAGGGTCTCAACGAGCAGTACTTC.

The rearrangement joins TRBV5-1 to TRBJ1-1; perhaps TRBD1 as D (5 bases). The CDR3 is 16 residues long. The V end was cut by 1 base, the J end by 0 bases, with 13 bases between. In germline, CDR1 is SGHRS, CDR2 YFSETQ. CDR3 sequence: CASSLTDSPMNTEAFF. CDR3 sequence (DNA): TGCGCCAGCAGCTTGACTGACAGTCCCATGAACACTGAAGCTTTCTTT.

V and J are TRBV11-2 and TRBJ2-1; no firm D call. The length of the CDR3 is 14 residues. V shed 1 base and J shed 7 bases, with 11 bases lying between them. Germline V gene sequence: CDR1 SGHAT, CDR2 FQNNGV. As DNA, the CDR3 is TGTGCCAGCAGCTTAGGCGCCTCAGCGAATGAGCAGTTCTTC. It translates to CASSLGASANEQFF.

This clone was counted a single time. CDR3 region: CASSAGTDVYEQYF. DNA for the CDR3: TGCGCCAGCAGCGCCGGGACAGACGTATACGAGCAGTACTTC. The V gene is TRBV5-1, the J gene TRBJ2-7, with 7 bases matching TRBD1. The CDR3 consists of 14 residues. Germline CDR1 is SGHRS and CDR2 is YFSETQ. V shed 4 bases and J 4 bases; nucleotides not matched to a gene: 8.

This chain links TRBV5-1 with TRBJ1-6, with D perhaps matching TRBD1 (5 bases). V lost 0 bases, J lost 11 bases, and 15 bases lay in between. Germline V lookup: CDR1 SGHRS, CDR2 YFSETQ. This CDR3 is 15 amino acids long. Here the CDR3 reads CASSLAPGERPPLHF. DNA for the CDR3: TGCGCCAGCAGCTTGGCCCCGGGGGAACGGCCACCCCTCCACTTT.

This chain joins TRBV12-5 and TRBJ1-5, with D hard to call. This CDR3 contains 14 residues. Germline CDR1 is LGHNT and CDR2 is FRNRAP. V was clipped by 3 bases and J by 8 bases, with 14 bases between them. The CDR3 region is CASGFQPGWEPQHF. As DNA, the CDR3 is TGTGCTAGTGGTTTCCAGCCGGGGTGGGAGCCCCAGCATTTT.